Shown below are 9 T cell receptor beta chains from a single sample sequenced in a study of T cells after yellow fever vaccination. TCRdb reprocessed the 5' RACE reads with MiXCR, giving one entry per CDR3 protein. The sample has a few hundred thousand distinct CDR3 sequences; 17% are singletons. The material was PBMCs, obtained 5 days after the first yellow fever vaccination. The receptors stem from a young man who received the YFV17D yellow fever vaccine.

In regard to this clonotype: The junction departs from the called germline gene at one end, perhaps through a read error. Written as DNA, the CDR3 is TGCGCCAGCACTATCGGGACAGGGTACTACGAGCGGTACTTC. Amino acids: CASTIGTGYYERYF. This chain uses TRBV5-1 with TRBJ2-7; 9 positions agree with TRBD1. The CDR3 has 14 amino acids. Germline-derived CDR1 and CDR2 are SGHRS and YFSETQ.

This clonotype occurred a few times. V gene TRBV5-1 combines with J gene TRBJ1-1; 7 bases agree with TRBD1. The CDR3 is made up of 13 amino acids. Trimming took 4 bases from V and 4 from J; bases not matched to a gene: 4. Germline assignment: CDR1 SGHRS and CDR2 YFSETQ. The DNA of the CDR3 is TGCGCCAGCAGCCCGGACAGGATCACTGAAGCTTTCTTT. Protein product: CASSPDRITEAFF.

This clonotype was detected only a few times. J is TRBJ2-3 and V is TRBV7-9; 7 bases are shared with TRBD2. Germline CDR1 is SEHNR and CDR2 is FQNEAQ (reference sequence). V shed 4 bases, J shed 7 bases, and the junction held 2 bases outside the gene matches. CDR3 length equals 12 residues. The CDR3 region has the DNA TGTGCCAGCAGCTGGGAGGGGTATACGCAGTATTTT. It codes for CASSWEGYTQYF.

This clonotype was seen more than once but under ten times. This rearrangement joins TRBV12-3 or TRBV12-4 to TRBJ2-2, with a possible D match to TRBD1 (6 bases). With 10 bases removed from V and 5 bases from J, the gap between germline ends came to 11 bases. This CDR3 region has 12 residues. CDR3 in amino acids: CAILQGTGELFF. CDR3 coding DNA: TGTGCCATCTTACAGGGTACCGGGGAGCTGTTTTTT.

This clonotype was seen more than once but under ten times. The chain employs TRBV7-2 and TRBJ2-7; TRBD1 is a possible D gene (6 bases). Between the trimmed V and J ends, which lost 4 bases and 7 bases, there was a span of 14 bases. Germline V CDR1 and CDR2: SGHTA, FQGNSA. This CDR3 has 13 residues. CDR3 nucleotide sequence: TGTGCCAGCAGCTCGACCCTAACAGGGGAGCAGTACGTC. It translates to CASSSTLTGEQYV.

The CDR3 loop reads CASSQERTSERDTQYF. CDR3 DNA sequence: TGTGCCAGCAGCCAAGAGAGGACTAGCGAAAGGGATACGCAGTATTTT. The chain has TRBV3-1 and TRBJ2-3; 9 positions match TRBD2. CDR3 length equals 16 residues. V dropped 0 bases and J dropped 6; count of bases not matched to a gene: 7. Germline CDR1 LGHDT, CDR2 YNNKEL (reference sequence).

Comment on this clonotype: A much larger clonotype is one base distant, so this may be a read error. The chain couples TRBV5-1 to TRBJ2-5; TRBD1 aligns across 7 bases. The germline gives CDR1 SGHRS, CDR2 YFSETQ. Trimming cost V 5 bases and J 6 bases; bases outside gene matches: 10. The CDR3 runs 14 residues. The CDR3 spells CASSLTGDKKTQYF. CDR3 DNA sequence: TGCGCCAGCAGTCTTACAGGGGATAAGAAGACCCAGTACTTC.

V is TRBV5-1 and J is TRBJ2-2; D ambiguous. V lost 7 bases, J lost 7 bases, and 14 bases lay in between. CDR3 size: 13 residues. From germline, CDR1 is SGHRS and CDR2 YFSETQ. The CDR3 DNA is TGCGCCAGCGGTGTTTCCGGTGGCGGGGAGCTGTTTTTT. Protein product: CASGVSGGGELFF. Complete variable domain (other parts from reference TRBV5-1 and TRBJ2-2): KAGVTQTPRYLIKTRGQQVTLSCSPISGHRSVSWYQQTPGQGLQFLFEYFSETQRNKGNFPGRFSGRQFSNSRSEMNVSTLELGDSALYLCASGVSGGGELFFGEGSRLTVL.

This chain joins TRBV3-1 and TRBJ2-7; D is unresolved. CDR1 LGHDT and CDR2 YNNKEL come from the germline V gene (reference sequence). V was cut by 0 bases and J by 4 bases, with 7 bases left in between. The CDR3 has 13 amino acids. Here the CDR3 DNA reads TGTGCCAGCAGCCAAGATGCGCAGTACGAGCAGTACTTC. Translation gives CASSQDAQYEQYF.